Presented here are 6 T cell receptor beta chains from one specimen sequenced in a study of human T cells and chemical hapten exposure. Each CDR3 protein is one row after TCRdb ran MiXCR on the RACE reads. The sample holds more than 90,000 distinct CDR3 sequences, around 10% seen once. Time point in this sample: patch test 2, 6 weeks after DPC sensitization. Treatment defined: therapeutic diphenylcyclopropenone sensitization with weekly scalp DPC. Sequencing used whole blood, obtained in connection with sensitization to the hapten diphenylcyclopropenone (DPC). The source of these receptors is a woman aged 40-49 years with alopecia areata. Some clones in this sample may be carry-over from other donors' samples.

This clonotype was detected many times. V and J are TRBV3-1 and TRBJ2-2, with 9 positions matching TRBD1. Trimming cost V 4 bases and J 2 bases; bases outside gene matches: 5. CDR1 is LGHDT, CDR2 YNNKEL, per germline (reference sequence). There are 16 residues in the CDR3. This chain's CDR3 is CASSRDREPNTGELFF. The CDR3 nucleotides read TGTGCCAGCAGCCGGGACAGGGAACCTAACACCGGGGAGCTGTTTTTT.

The sample holds many counts of this clonotype. This rearrangement joins TRBV11-2 to TRBJ2-1; the match to TRBD1 covers 9 bases. V was pared by 1 base and J by 7 bases, with 5 bases of the junction left unmatched. This CDR3 contains 15 residues. CDR1 and CDR2 (germline): SGHAT, FQNNGV. CDR3 residues: CASSLGDREINEQFF. CDR3 coding DNA: TGTGCCAGCAGCTTAGGGGACAGGGAAATTAATGAGCAGTTCTTC.

This clonotype has just a few counts. DNA for the CDR3: TGTGCCAGCAGTCGTCGGACAAGGAACACTGAAGCTTTCTTT. Encoded protein: CASSRRTRNTEAFF. This rearrangement joins TRBV28 to TRBJ1-1; perhaps TRBD1 as D (5 bases). The V and J ends lost 5 bases and 1 base respectively, with 11 bases between them. The CDR3 extends over 14 amino acids. The V gene's germline CDR1 is MDHEN and CDR2 SYDVKM.

This clonotype was observed at least ten times. The chain carries TRBV11-2 and TRBJ2-2; D is perhaps TRBD1 or TRBD2 (5 bases each). The germline CDR1 and CDR2 sequences are SGHAT and FQNNGV. Trimming left V 5 bases short and J 8 bases short, with 30 bases between. The CDR3 contains 19 residues. The DNA of the CDR3 is TGTGCCAGCAGCCCAAAACGGGGACGGTCGAGGTTTCCTCCGGGGGAGCTGTTTTTT. It encodes CASSPKRGRSRFPPGELFF.

The chain carries TRBV28 and TRBJ1-3, with D unclear. The ends were cut back, 5 bases at V and 0 bases at J, with 8 bases in the middle. This CDR3 region has 14 residues. Germline CDR1 reads MDHEN; CDR2 reads SYDVKM. The CDR3 is CASSVYSSGNTIYF. CDR3 DNA: TGTGCCAGCAGTGTGTACAGCTCTGGAAACACCATATATTTT.

Only a few counts were recorded for this clonotype. The chain joins TRBV7-2 to TRBJ2-1; TRBD2 matches at 14 bases. This CDR3 is 19 amino acids long. J lost 7 bases, V lost 4 bases, and 15 bases had no gene match. From germline, CDR1 is SGHTA and CDR2 FQGNSA. CDR3 amino acids: CASSSPPGTSGSGPNEQFF. The DNA for the CDR3 is TGTGCCAGCAGCTCCCCCCCCGGGACTAGCGGGAGTGGGCCAAATGAGCAGTTCTTC.